Following are 7 T cell receptor beta chains from one sample sequenced in a study of human T cells and chemical hapten exposure (dated by TCRdb to about 2021). Preparation of the library involved RACE. Sequencer: NextSeq 500. TCRdb reprocessing: public reads trimmed at Q25 with fastp, clones called with MiXCR, in-frame beta chains kept. Rows with a matching CDR3 protein are joined into one entry that keeps the most common DNA and genes. The sample data list about 83,000 distinct CDR3 sequences, and 7.5% to 9.5% of these were observed just once. 1.5% to 1.9% of the sample goes to the ten largest clones. Taken with the paper, the label for time point translates to: patch test 1, 2 weeks after DPC sensitization. What this sample's treatment or condition label stands for: therapeutic diphenylcyclopropenone sensitization with weekly scalp DPC. The input for sequencing was whole blood, taken in connection with sensitization to the hapten diphenylcyclopropenone (DPC). The receptors come from a woman aged 25-40 years with alopecia areata. Some clones in this sample may be carry-over from other donors' samples.

Points on this clonotype: The DNA is omitted, as the CDR3 cannot be located on it reliably, and the CDR3 follows TCRdb's listing. The V call is TRBV7-5, the J call TRBJ2-7; the D call TRBD1 from the table was never checked on the DNA. TRBV7-5 is termed a pseudogene. 19 amino acids form the CDR3, both terminal residues included. CDR3 protein: CISVPEALTARDRAYEQYF.

The chain recombines TRBV6-2 or TRBV6-3 with TRBJ2-1, with TRBD2 matching 13 bases. V lost 5 bases to trimming and J lost 5 bases; unmatched junction nucleotides: 3. Per the germline V gene, CDR1 is MNHEY and CDR2 is SVGEGT. The length of the CDR3 is 15 residues. The CDR3 region has the DNA TGTGCCAGCAGTGAACTAGCGGGGGGGCACAATGAGCAGTTCTTC. The encoded protein is CASSELAGGHNEQFF.

This clonotype was counted between two and nine times. The gene calls are TRBV7-9 and TRBJ1-1, with 7 bases that match TRBD1. V lost 2 bases and J lost 4; bases outside the gene matches: 4. Germline loops: CDR1 SEHNR, CDR2 FQNEAQ (reference sequence). The CDR3 is made up of 14 amino acids. The CDR3 spells CASSLNRDSTEAFF. Here the CDR3 DNA reads TGTGCCAGCAGCTTAAACCGGGACAGCACTGAAGCTTTCTTT.

CDR3 amino acids: CASTLRGHSNQPQHF. The DNA for the CDR3 is TGTGCCAGCACCCTCCGGGGTCATAGCAATCAGCCCCAGCATTTT. The chain is built from TRBV2 and TRBJ1-5; D not certain. Per germline, CDR1 SNHLY and CDR2 FYNNEI. The CDR3 length is 15 residues. The V end lost 7 bases, the J end lost 0 bases, and 13 bases lay between the germline ends.

This clonotype was picked up many times. The chain uses TRBV20-1 and TRBJ1-6, with 9 bases matching TRBD1. Germline V CDR1 and CDR2: DFQATT, SNEGSKA (reference sequence). There are 14 residues in the CDR3. V dropped 1 base and J dropped 10; count of bases not matched to a gene: 5. The CDR3 coding sequence is TGCAGTGCTAGAGGGGACAGGGAAGGATCACCCCTCCACTTT. It yields the protein CSARGDREGSPLHF.

On this clonotype itself: This may be a read error: a much more frequent sequence differs by one nucleotide. J is TRBJ2-3 and V is TRBV12-3 or TRBV12-4, with D perhaps given as TRBD1 or TRBD2 (5 bases each). This CDR3 has 18 amino acids. Deletions cut 2 bases from V and 0 bases from J, with 18 bases between. The CDR3 region has the DNA TGTGCCAGCAGTTTAACCTGGGGGTTGAGACCTAGCACAGATACGCAGTATTTT. Translating it yields CASSLTWGLRPSTDTQYF.

In this sample, this clonotype turned up many times. The chain joins TRBV5-5 to TRBJ2-1; 15 bases agree with TRBD2. J gave up 1 base and V 3 bases, and 5 bases lay outside the gene matches. From germline, CDR1 is SGHKS and CDR2 YYEKEE (reference sequence). The CDR3 is 18 amino acids. CDR3 in DNA: TGTGCCAGCAGCTCAGGACTAGCGGGGGGGCCGTCCTACAATGAGCAGTTCTTC. It codes for CASSSGLAGGPSYNEQFF.